This entry lists 31 T cell receptor beta chains sequenced from one sample in a study of shared clonotypes between healthy human individuals. Only in-frame clones appear in the TCRdb table, and some are missing; sequencing was by immunoSEQ multiplex PCR. The data contain nearly 500,000 clones, around 78% of them singletons. Sequencing was performed on PBMCs. The receptor source for this set is a woman aged 40 to 55 in good health. Some clones in this sample may be carry-over from other donors' samples.

This chain joins TRBV28 and TRBJ2-1, with a tentative D call TRBD2 (5 bases). The CDR3 extends over 14 amino acids. The germline CDR1 and CDR2 sequences are MDHEN and SYDVKM. V lost 7 bases and J lost 4, with 14 bases in between. The CDR3: CASKERGVYNEQFF. The CDR3 coding sequence is TGTGCCAGCAAAGAACGGGGTGTTTACAATGAGCAGTTCTTC. Full variable domain (rest looked up from reference TRBV28 and TRBJ2-1): DVKVTQSSRYLVKRTGEKVFLECVQDMDHENMFWYRQDPGLGLRLIYFSYDVKMKEKGDIPEGYSVSREKKERFSLILESASTNQTSMYLCASKERGVYNEQFFGPGTRLTVL.

The chain links TRBV4-2 to TRBJ2-7; tentatively, D is TRBD1 or TRBD2 (5 bases each). The CDR3 spans 15 residues. V was shortened by 0 bases and J by 0 bases, with 9 bases between the two germline ends. Germline V gene sequence: CDR1 LGHNA, CDR2 YNFKEQ. CDR3 residues: CASSQDRGSSYEQYF. CDR3 in DNA: TGTGCCAGCAGCCAAGACCGGGGCAGCTCCTACGAGCAGTACTTC.

The CDR3, as DNA: TGTGCCAGCAGCGTAGTCGGGACTAGCGGGAGCGATACGCAGTATTTT. This translates into CASSVVGTSGSDTQYF. The chain employs TRBV9 and TRBJ2-3, with TRBD2 matching 14 bases. The CDR3 has 16 residues. From germline, CDR1 is SGDLS and CDR2 YYNGEE. With V trimmed by 0 bases and J by 6 bases, 3 bases remained unmatched.

V gene TRBV27 combines with J gene TRBJ2-7; D is uncertain. The CDR3 runs to 13 residues. CDR1 and CDR2 (germline): MNHEY, SMNVEV (reference sequence). The V gene lost 5 bases and the J gene lost 0 bases, with 8 bases spanning the gap. CDR3 nucleotide sequence: TGTGCCAGCAGTCCCCACGACTCCTACGAGCAGTACTTC. It translates to CASSPHDSYEQYF.

The chain recombines TRBV28 with TRBJ1-5, with 8 bases that match TRBD1. After removal of 7 bases from V and 4 bases from J, the junction contained 12 bases not matched to a gene. CDR3 length: 16 residues. Germline lookup yields CDR1 MDHEN and CDR2 SYDVKM. In nucleotides, the CDR3 is TGTGCCAGCACTACTCACGGACAGGGCACTAATCAGCCCCAGCATTTT. It yields the protein CASTTHGQGTNQPQHF.

The chain uses TRBV2 and TRBJ2-1, with 8 bases matching TRBD1. This CDR3 spans 15 amino acids. CDR1 and CDR2 from the germline V gene are SNHLY and FYNNEI. Trimming took 9 bases from V and 9 from J; bases not matched to a gene: 16. CDR3 sequence reads: CASGGPGGNEGEQFF. In nucleotides, the CDR3 is TGTGCCAGTGGTGGGCCAGGGGGCAATGAGGGTGAGCAGTTCTTC. Filled out from reference TRBV2 and TRBJ2-1, the complete variable domain reads EPEVTQTPSHQVTQMGQEVILRCVPISNHLYFYWYRQILGQKVEFLVSFYNNEISEKSEIFDDQFSVERPDGSNFTLKIRSTKLEDSAMYFCASGGPGGNEGEQFFGPGTRLTVL.

This chain uses TRBV30 with TRBJ1-5; a weak D match, TRBD1 (6 bases). The V gene lost 4 bases and the J gene lost 4 bases, with 26 bases spanning the gap. CDR1 GTSNPN and CDR2 SVGIG come from the germline V gene (reference sequence). The CDR3 contains 18 residues. In nucleotides, the CDR3 is TGTGCCTGGACCCCACGCGGGGGACAATTTATCCCTAATCAGCCCCAGCATTTT. Its protein product is CAWTPRGGQFIPNQPQHF.

CDR3: CASSFGTGGGYTF. As DNA, the CDR3 is TGTGCCAGCAGCTTCGGGACAGGGGGTGGCTACACCTTC. This rearrangement joins TRBV7-9 to TRBJ1-2; the match to TRBD1 covers 11 bases. Trimming removed 3 bases from V and 7 bases from J; junction bases left unmatched: 1. The CDR3 is 13 amino acids. The germline V gene encodes CDR1 SEHNR and CDR2 FQNEAQ (reference sequence).

The sample holds a few counts of this clone. This rearrangement joins TRBV5-1 to TRBJ1-3; D call uncertain. Trimming cost V 4 bases and J 10 bases, with 15 bases left between them. The CDR3 is made up of 13 amino acids. Per the germline V gene, CDR1 is SGHRS and CDR2 is YFSETQ. The CDR3 loop is CASSLTGLSTIYF. CDR3 sequence (DNA): TGCGCCAGCAGCCTTACTGGACTATCGACCATATATTTT.

The rearrangement uses TRBV4-3 and TRBJ1-2; TRBD1 agrees at 9 bases. Unmatched junction bases numbered 6, after V lost 0 bases and J lost 7 bases. Looked up from germline, CDR1 is LGHNA and CDR2 is YSLEER. This CDR3 has 15 residues. Here the CDR3 DNA reads TGCGCCAGCAGCCAAGAGCTCGGACAGGGGAGTGGCTACACCTTC. As protein: CASSQELGQGSGYTF.

This clone showed up many times. The same CDR3 arises from other DNA sequences in this sample as well. The gene calls are TRBV18 and TRBJ2-1; D is unclear. This CDR3 is 12 amino acids long. The V and J ends lost 3 bases and 10 bases respectively, with 10 bases between them. Germline V gives CDR1 KGHSH, CDR2 LQKENI. Written as DNA, the CDR3 is TGTGCCAGCTCACCCGACTCACGGGAGCAGTTCTTC. It is translated as CASSPDSREQFF.

The chain recombines TRBV27 with TRBJ2-1; D assignment may be TRBD1 or TRBD2 (5 bases each). V was shortened by 5 bases and J by 0 bases, with 11 bases between the two germline ends. This CDR3 is built from 15 residues. Germline V gene lookup returns CDR1 MNHEY and CDR2 SMNVEV (reference sequence). The CDR3 protein is CASSTGPHSYNEQFF. CDR3 nucleotides: TGTGCCAGCAGTACGGGACCTCACTCCTACAATGAGCAGTTCTTC.

This clone appeared a few times. The chain joins TRBV21-1 to TRBJ1-5. TRBV21-1 has pseudogene status. This CDR3 is 14 amino acids long. In nucleotides, the CDR3 is TGTGCCAGCAGCAAAAACGGGGGGAGACAGCCCCAGCATTTT. It codes for CASSKNGGRQPQHF.

Points on this clone: Other nucleotide sequences in the sample specify the same CDR3. The chain uses TRBV7-2 and TRBJ2-7; D tentatively reads TRBD1 or TRBD2 (5 bases each). Trimming cost V 0 bases and J 1 base, with 7 bases left between them. Germline CDR1 and CDR2: SGHTA and FQGNSA. This CDR3 is 14 amino acids long. Here the CDR3 DNA reads TGTGCCAGCAGCTTAGCGGGACGATCCTACGAGCAGTACTTC. This codes for CASSLAGRSYEQYF.

This clone was seen a few times. This chain uses TRBV10-3 with TRBJ2-3; 8 nucleotides agree with TRBD1. The germline gives CDR1 ENHRY, CDR2 SYGVKD. The J segment lost 6 bases and the V segment lost 8 bases, leaving 4 bases of the junction unmatched. The length of the CDR3 is 12 residues. The CDR3 region has the DNA TGTGCCATCGGACAGGGAATGGATACGCAGTATTTT. Protein: CAIGQGMDTQYF.

Details on this clone: A far larger clone is a single base away, which makes a read error likely. The V and J genes are TRBV7-9 and TRBJ2-6; the D gene is possibly TRBD2 (5 bases). The CDR3 consists of 13 residues. Trimming removed 10 bases at V and 0 bases at J, with 7 bases between. Germline V gene lookup returns CDR1 SEHNR and CDR2 FQNEAQ (reference sequence). CDR3 bases: TGTGCCACCGGGAACTCTGGGGCCAACGTCCTGACTTTC. Residues: CATGNSGANVLTF.

The rearrangement joins TRBV7-9 to TRBJ2-7; D not certain. This CDR3 is built from 16 residues. V lost 5 bases to trimming and J lost 0 bases, with 17 bases between them. CDR1 SEHNR and CDR2 FQNEAQ come from the germline V gene (reference sequence). CDR3: CASSQDRGAPSYEQYF. The DNA for the CDR3 is TGTGCCAGCAGCCAAGATCGAGGAGCGCCCTCCTACGAGCAGTACTTC.

The chain links TRBV5-1 to TRBJ2-3; possibly TRBD1 for D (6 bases). This CDR3 comprises 15 residues. CDR1 and CDR2 (germline): SGHRS, YFSETQ. Trimming cost V 0 bases and J 0 bases, with 8 bases left between them. DNA for the CDR3: TGCGCCAGCAGCTTGGGGGGGCACAGCACAGATACGCAGTATTTT. It is translated as CASSLGGHSTDTQYF.

The rearrangement links TRBV5-1 to TRBJ1-4; no firm D call. Per germline, CDR1 SGHRS and CDR2 YFSETQ. Trimming cost V 0 bases and J 4 bases, with 10 bases left between them. CDR3 length equals 15 residues. The CDR3 region has the DNA TGCGCCAGCAGCTTGGCCGGGTGGGGTAATGAAAAACTGTTTTTT. The encoded protein is CASSLAGWGNEKLFF. Full variable domain (outside the CDR3, taken from reference TRBV5-1 and TRBJ1-4): KAGVTQTPRYLIKTRGQQVTLSCSPISGHRSVSWYQQTPGQGLQFLFEYFSETQRNKGNFPGRFSGRQFSNSRSEMNVSTLELGDSALYLCASSLAGWGNEKLFFGSGTQLSVL.

This sequence joins TRBV30 and TRBJ1-5, with 7 positions matching TRBD1. The CDR3 has 16 residues. Germline loops: CDR1 GTSNPN, CDR2 SVGIG (reference sequence). V shed 0 bases, J shed 4 bases, and the junction held 9 bases outside the gene matches. This CDR3 is CAWSVTEGTDNQPQHF. The CDR3 DNA sequence: TGTGCCTGGAGTGTCACAGAAGGGACAGATAATCAGCCCCAGCATTTT.

The chain is built from TRBV27 and TRBJ2-1; TRBD2 matches 7 bases. V shed 4 bases and J 2 bases; nucleotides not matched to a gene: 5. The germline V gene encodes CDR1 MNHEY and CDR2 SMNVEV (reference sequence). This CDR3 has 15 residues. In DNA, the CDR3 is TGTGCCAGCAGTTCCTCTAGCGGAGCCTACAATGAGCAGTTCTTC. It translates to CASSSSSGAYNEQFF.

Concerning this clone itself: This could be a read error, since a much larger clone is one nucleotide away. The CDR3, as DNA: TGTGCCAGCAGCCCCGGACTAGCGGGAACCTACGAGCAGTACTTC. This translates into CASSPGLAGTYEQYF. The chain joins TRBV5-6 to TRBJ2-7; 12 positions agree with TRBD2. Germline CDR1 and CDR2: SGHDT and YYEEEE. This CDR3 is 15 amino acids long. After removal of 4 bases from V and 2 bases from J, the junction contained 4 bases not matched to a gene. The full variable domain, its missing parts supplied by reference TRBV5-6 and TRBJ2-7, is DAGVTQSPTHLIKTRGQQVTLRCSPKSGHDTVSWYQQALGQGPQFIFQYYEEEERQRGNFPDRFSGHQFPNYSSELNVNALLLGDSALYLCASSPGLAGTYEQYFGPGTRLTVT.

A single count supports this clone. V is TRBV30 and J is TRBJ1-6; maybe TRBD1 (5 bases). V lost 1 base and J 10 bases, leaving 11 bases between the germline ends. Per germline, CDR1 GTSNPN and CDR2 SVGIG (reference sequence). This CDR3 is built from 13 residues. The CDR3 DNA reads as TGTGCCTGGAGTGGGGCAGGGAGGTCACCCCTCCACTTT. This encodes CAWSGAGRSPLHF.

The CDR3 region is CASSLGNTGNTIYF. For the CDR3, the DNA is TGCGCCAGCAGCTTGGGAAATACTGGAAACACCATATATTTT. The chain combines TRBV5-1 with TRBJ1-3; no clear D gene. The germline V and J ends were trimmed by 0 bases and 2 bases, with 6 bases remaining between them. The CDR3 extends over 14 amino acids. The germline CDR1 and CDR2 sequences are SGHRS and YFSETQ.

The chain uses TRBV11-3 and TRBJ2-5; D gene uncertain. CDR3 length: 13 residues. Looked up from germline, CDR1 is SGHNT and CDR2 is YENEEA. V was shortened by 0 bases and J by 5 bases, with 7 bases between the two germline ends. The CDR3 here is CASSLDLMETQYF. The CDR3 DNA follows: TGTGCCAGCAGCTTAGACCTGATGGAGACCCAGTACTTC.

A word on this clone: The same CDR3 can be traced to other DNA sequences in this sample. V usage is TRBV18 and J usage is TRBJ2-5, with a tentative D call TRBD2 (6 bases). Looked up from germline, CDR1 is KGHSH and CDR2 is LQKENI. The CDR3 sequence is 13 residues long. The V end lost 0 bases, the J end lost 11 bases, and 13 bases lay between the germline ends. CDR3 region: CASSPPGGYEQYF. Here the CDR3 DNA reads TGTGCCAGCTCACCACCGGGAGGCTATGAGCAGTACTTC.

There are a few counts of this clone. The gene calls are TRBV4-3 and TRBJ1-3, with a tentative D call TRBD1 (5 bases). The ends were cut back, 5 bases at V and 3 bases at J, with 11 bases in the middle. The CDR3 loop spans 14 amino acids. Germline V lookup: CDR1 LGHNA, CDR2 YSLEER. The CDR3 nucleotides are TGCGCCAGCAGCTCAGGGAAAGGTGGAAACACCATATATTTT. Its translation: CASSSGKGGNTIYF.

About this clone: One junction end does not reproduce the germline sequence, and a read error may be involved. The chain has TRBV16 and TRBJ2-7, with D unresolved. This CDR3 contains 13 residues. CDR1 is KGHSY and CDR2 is FQNENV in the germline V gene. CDR3 sequence (DNA): TGTGCCAGCGGCCAATCTAGGTCGGGTGAGCAGTACTTC. It translates to CASGQSRSGEQYF.

The chain links TRBV15 to TRBJ2-7, with TRBD2 identical over 7 bases. This CDR3 comprises 17 residues. The V gene end was trimmed by 0 bases and the J gene end by 2 bases; junction bases not matched to a gene: 10. Looked up from germline, CDR1 is LNHNV and CDR2 is YYDKDF (reference sequence). The CDR3 loop is CATSRDAPPGTTYEQYF. CDR3 coding DNA: TGTGCCACCAGCAGAGATGCTCCGCCTGGGACTACCTACGAGCAGTACTTC.

This chain uses TRBV7-8 with TRBJ2-5; the match to TRBD1 covers 11 bases. There are 15 residues in the CDR3. V shed 5 bases and J 5 bases; nucleotides not matched to a gene: 7. Germline loops: CDR1 SGHVS, CDR2 FQNEAQ. The CDR3 loop reads CASSQDRGRRETQYF. The CDR3 region has the DNA TGTGCCAGCAGCCAGGACAGGGGGCGACGGGAGACCCAGTACTTC. Complete variable domain (other parts from reference TRBV7-8 and TRBJ2-5): GAGVSQSPRYKVAKRGQDVALRCDPISGHVSLFWYQQALGQGPEFLTYFQNEAQLDKSGLPSDRFFAERPEGSVSTLKIQRTQQEDSAVYLCASSQDRGRRETQYFGPGTRLLVL.

This rearrangement joins TRBV5-1 to TRBJ2-5, with no clear D. V lost 0 bases and J lost 2, with 14 bases in between. The CDR3 sequence is 16 residues long. Per the germline V gene, CDR1 is SGHRS and CDR2 is YFSETQ. The CDR3 loop is CASSLGATGGQETQYF. CDR3 DNA: TGCGCCAGCAGCTTGGGGGCGACCGGTGGGCAAGAGACCCAGTACTTC.